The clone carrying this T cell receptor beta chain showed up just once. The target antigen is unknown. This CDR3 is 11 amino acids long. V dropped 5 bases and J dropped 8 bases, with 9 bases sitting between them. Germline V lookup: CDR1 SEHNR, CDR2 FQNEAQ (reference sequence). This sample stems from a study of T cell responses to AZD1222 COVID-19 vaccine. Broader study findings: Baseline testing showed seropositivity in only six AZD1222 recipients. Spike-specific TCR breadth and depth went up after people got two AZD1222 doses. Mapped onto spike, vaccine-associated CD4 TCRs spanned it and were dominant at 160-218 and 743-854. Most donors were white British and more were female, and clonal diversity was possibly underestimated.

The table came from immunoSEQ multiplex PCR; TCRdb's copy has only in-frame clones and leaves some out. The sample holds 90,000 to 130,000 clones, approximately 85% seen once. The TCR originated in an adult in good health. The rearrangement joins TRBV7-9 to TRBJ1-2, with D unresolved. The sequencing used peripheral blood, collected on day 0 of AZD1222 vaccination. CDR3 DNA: TGTGCCAGCAGCGCATTACTGGGCTACACCTTC. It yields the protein CASSALLGYTF. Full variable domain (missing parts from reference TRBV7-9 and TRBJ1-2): DTGVSQNPRHKITKRGQNVTFRCDPISEHNRLYWYRQTLGQGPEFLTYFQNEAQLEKSRLLSDRFSAERPKGSFSTLEIQRTEQGDSAMYLCASSALLGYTFGSGTRLTVV.